Reported below is one T cell receptor (beta chain). Its antigen remains unidentified. Only in-frame clones appear in the TCRdb table, and some are missing; sequencing was by immunoSEQ multiplex PCR. The sample shows 70,000 or so clones, 70% to 85% of them seen only once. Germline V CDR1 and CDR2: SGHTA, FQGNSA. The CDR3 covers 15 residues. Between the trimmed V and J ends, which lost 3 bases and 0 bases, there was a span of 9 bases. It was autoimmune disease history or systemic immunosuppression that excluded patients. The data originate from a study of OX40 agonist ivuxolimab in advanced cancers. The study, taken as a whole, reports: In the 0.1 to 3.0 mg/kg range, CD4+ and CD8+ blood T cells had expanded clonally by week 6. A proportion of nonresponders additionally exhibited low normalized T-cell clonal expansion.

This TCR derives from an adult with an advanced solid tumor such as melanoma, head and neck, liver or kidney cancer. Specimen: CD4+ or CD8+ T cells sorted from blood, collected in a trial of the OX40 agonist ivuxolimab. V and J are TRBV7-2 and TRBJ1-5; D unresolved. This CDR3 reads CASSLWATSNQPQHF. The CDR3 DNA reads TGTGCCAGCAGCTTGTGGGCCACTAGCAATCAGCCCCAGCATTTT.